Below, 7 T cell receptor beta chains from the same sample are listed, as sequenced in a study of T cell repertoires in cytomegalovirus infection. A single record per CDR3 protein comes from TCRdb applying MiXCR to the reads. The sample yields 650,000 to 900,000 distinct CDR3 sequences, roughly 29% seen once. Their target antigens are unknown. Sequencing used cultured CD8+ T cells from PBMCs, obtained from culture after CMV antigen stimulation. These receptor sequences come from a human donor in good health (CMV status not recorded). Some clones in this sample may be carry-over from other donors' samples.

The rearrangement uses TRBV7-2 and TRBJ1-3, with no clear D. The V gene's germline CDR1 is SGHTA and CDR2 FQGNSA. V lost 4 bases to trimming and J lost 2 bases, with 15 bases between them. There are 16 residues in the CDR3. The CDR3 spells CASSSLYRTAGNTIYF. The CDR3 nucleotides are TGTGCCAGCAGCTCCCTATATCGGACGGCTGGAAACACCATATATTTT. The variable domain in full, with the rest retrieved from reference TRBV7-2 and TRBJ1-3, is GAGVSQSPSNKVTEKGKDVELRCDPISGHTALYWYRQSLGQGLEFLIYFQGNSAPDKSGLPSDRFSAERTGGSVSTLTIQRTQQEDSAVYLCASSSLYRTAGNTIYFGEGSWLTVV.

This clonotype appeared a few times. The V call is TRBV7-6, the J call TRBJ2-1; tentative D call: TRBD1 (6 bases). The V end was cut by 4 bases, the J end by 0 bases, with 16 bases between. The CDR3 is made up of 17 amino acids. Germline values: CDR1 SGHVS, CDR2 FNYEAQ. The CDR3 bases are TGTGCCAGCAGCTCCGGGACACCCGTTAGCTCCTACAATGAGCAGTTCTTC. Amino acid sequence: CASSSGTPVSSYNEQFF. The entire variable domain, with the rest obtained from reference TRBV7-6 and TRBJ2-1, is as follows: GAGVSQSPRYKVTKRGQDVALRCDPISGHVSLYWYRQALGQGPEFLTYFNYEAQQDKSGLPNDRFSAERPEGSISTLTIQRTEQRDSAMYRCASSSGTPVSSYNEQFFGPGTRLTVL.

The rearrangement uses TRBV28 and TRBJ1-2; tentative D call: TRBD1 (5 bases). There are 16 residues in the CDR3. The V end was cut by 1 base, the J end by 1 base, with 13 bases between. Germline V gene data show CDR1 as MDHEN and CDR2 as SYDVKM. The CDR3, as DNA: TGTGCCAGCAGTTTATTCAGGGCTGGGGATAACTATGGCTACACCTTC. Translating it yields CASSLFRAGDNYGYTF.

The chain carries TRBV28 and TRBJ2-3, with D uncertain. CDR1 is MDHEN, CDR2 SYDVKM, per germline. This CDR3 contains 15 residues. The V and J ends lost 3 bases and 1 base respectively, with 11 bases between them. CDR3 DNA sequence: TGTGCCAGCAGTTTGGTGGGAAGTGGCACAGATACGCAGTATTTT. It is translated as CASSLVGSGTDTQYF.

This clonotype has ten or more counts. This chain connects TRBV7-6 to TRBJ1-1, with 8 bases lining up with TRBD1. The CDR3 consists of 15 residues. Losses at the gene ends were 5 bases for V and 5 bases for J; bases not matched to a gene: 10. Germline V CDR1 and CDR2: SGHVS, FNYEAQ. CDR3 loop: CASSNTGGGGTEAFF. The DNA for the CDR3 is TGTGCCAGCAGCAACACAGGGGGAGGTGGAACTGAAGCTTTCTTT. Drawing the rest from reference TRBV7-6 and TRBJ1-1, the complete variable domain is GAGVSQSPRYKVTKRGQDVALRCDPISGHVSLYWYRQALGQGPEFLTYFNYEAQQDKSGLPNDRFSAERPEGSISTLTIQRTEQRDSAMYRCASSNTGGGGTEAFFGQGTRLTVV.

V is TRBV7-8 and J is TRBJ2-1; D perhaps matches TRBD2 (7 bases). Germline values: CDR1 SGHVS, CDR2 FQNEAQ. Trimming pared 2 bases from V and 3 bases from J, leaving 11 bases between. The CDR3 length is 15 residues. This chain's CDR3 is CASSLRGGNYNEQFF. The CDR3 nucleotides are TGTGCCAGCAGCTTAAGGGGGGGCAACTACAATGAGCAGTTCTTC.

As concerns this clonotype: Being one base from a much bigger clone, this may be a read error. The chain combines TRBV7-8 with TRBJ2-1; D perhaps matches TRBD2 (7 bases). V lost 4 bases and J 5 bases, leaving 15 bases between the germline ends. This CDR3 contains 15 residues. Germline loops: CDR1 SGHVS, CDR2 FQNEAQ. The CDR3 coding sequence is TGTGCCAGCAGCTCCTTAGTGGGGGGGCACAATGAGCAGTTCTTC. Its protein is CASSSLVGGHNEQFF. The full variable domain, rest sourced from reference TRBV7-8 and TRBJ2-1, is GAGVSQSPRYKVAKRGQDVALRCDPISGHVSLFWYQQALGQGPEFLTYFQNEAQLDKSGLPSDRFFAERPEGSVSTLKIQRTQQEDSAVYLCASSSLVGGHNEQFFGPGTRLTVL.